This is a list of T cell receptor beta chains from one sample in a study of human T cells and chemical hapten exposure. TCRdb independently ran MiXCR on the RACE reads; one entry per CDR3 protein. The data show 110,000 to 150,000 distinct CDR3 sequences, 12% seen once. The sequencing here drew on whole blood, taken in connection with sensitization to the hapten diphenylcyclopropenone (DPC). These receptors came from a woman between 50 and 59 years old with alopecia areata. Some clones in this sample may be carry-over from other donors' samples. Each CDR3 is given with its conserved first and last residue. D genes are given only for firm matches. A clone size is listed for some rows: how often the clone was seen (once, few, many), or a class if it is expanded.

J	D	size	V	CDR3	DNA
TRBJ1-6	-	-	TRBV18	CASSPPYRNSPLHF	TGTGCCAGCTCACCACCCTACAGGAATTCACCCCTCCACTTT
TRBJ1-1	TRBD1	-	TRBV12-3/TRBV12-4	CVSSPTGANTEAFF	TGTGTCAGCAGTCCGACAGGGGCGAACACTGAAGCTTTCTTT
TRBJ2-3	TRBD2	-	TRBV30	CAQGLAGVADTQYF	TGTGCCCAGGGACTAGCGGGAGTAGCAGATACGCAGTATTTT
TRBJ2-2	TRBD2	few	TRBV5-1	CASSPVLRTRGTGELFF	TGCGCCAGCAGCCCCGTTCTGCGGACTAGGGGCACCGGGGAGCTGTTTTTT
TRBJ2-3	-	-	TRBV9	CASSVEGLRTDTQYF	TGTGCCAGCAGCGTAGAAGGTCTTCGCACAGATACGCAGTATTTT
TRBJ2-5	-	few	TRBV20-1	CSARRSTGPPRETQYF	TGCAGTGCTAGGCGATCCACAGGGCCCCCCAGAGAGACCCAGTACTTC
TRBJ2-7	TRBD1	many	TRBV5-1	CASSLVQGFTEQYF	TGCGCCAGCAGCTTGGTACAGGGGTTTACCGAGCAGTACTTC
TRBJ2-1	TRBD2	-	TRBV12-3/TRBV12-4	CASSFHRGSESGSRSNEQFF	TGTGCCAGCAGTTTCCACCGGGGGTCGGAAAGCGGGAGCAGGAGCAATGAGCAGTTCTTC
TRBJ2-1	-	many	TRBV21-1	CASSTRGGGRHYNEQFF	TGTGCCAGCAGCACCAGAGGAGGCGGGAGGCACTACAATGAGCAGTTCTTC
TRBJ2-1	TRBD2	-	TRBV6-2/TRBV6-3	CASSYTSGSTDEQFF	TGTGCCAGCAGTTATACTAGCGGGAGCACTGATGAGCAGTTCTTC
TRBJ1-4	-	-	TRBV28	CASSLRQGRGKLFF	TGTGCCAGCAGTTTGCGTCAGGGTCGGGGAAAACTGTTTTTT
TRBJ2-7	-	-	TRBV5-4	CASSPEQSSYEQYF	TGTGCCAGCAGCCCCGAGCAGAGCTCCTACGAGCAGTACTTC
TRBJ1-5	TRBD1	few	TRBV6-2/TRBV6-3	CASSYGGQGFQPQHF	TGTGCCAGCAGTTACGGCGGACAGGGGTTTCAGCCCCAGCATTTT
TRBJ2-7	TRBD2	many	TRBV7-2	CASRAGTSLYEQYF	TGTGCCAGCAGGGCCGGGACTAGCCTCTACGAGCAGTACTTC
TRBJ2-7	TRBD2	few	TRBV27	CASSLVGSTAGVYEQYF	TGTGCCAGCAGTTTAGTTGGGAGTACGGCGGGAGTCTACGAGCAGTACTTC
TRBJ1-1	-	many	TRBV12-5	CASGPGHRAFF	TGTGCTAGTGGCCCGGGGCACCGAGCTTTCTTT
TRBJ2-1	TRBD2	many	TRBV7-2	CASSGTSGRFHEQFF	TGTGCCAGCAGCGGGACTAGCGGGAGGTTCCATGAGCAGTTCTTC
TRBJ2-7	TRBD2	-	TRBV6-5	CASRGREGGFSYEQYF	TGTGCCAGCAGGGGCCGGGAGGGAGGGTTCTCCTACGAGCAGTACTTC
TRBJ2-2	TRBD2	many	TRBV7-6	CASSPDPGGPSTGELFF	TGTGCCAGCAGCCCGGACCCGGGAGGGCCCTCGACCGGGGAGCTGTTTTTT
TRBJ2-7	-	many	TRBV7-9	CASSLVAVDADEQYF	TGTGCCAGCAGCTTAGTCGCGGTCGACGCCGACGAGCAGTACTTC
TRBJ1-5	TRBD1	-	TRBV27	CASSSEGARQPQHF	TGTGCCAGCAGCTCCGAGGGGGCTAGACAGCCCCAGCATTTT
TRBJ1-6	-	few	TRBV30	CAWSVLGMGSPLHF	TGTGCCTGGAGTGTGCTGGGGATGGGTTCACCCCTCCACTTT
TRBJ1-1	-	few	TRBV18	CASSPQAGRGMNTEAFF	TGTGCCAGCTCACCACAGGCGGGCAGGGGCATGAACACTGAAGCTTTCTTT
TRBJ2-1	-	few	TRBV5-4	CASSLGGMDEQFF	TGTGCCAGCAGCTTGGGGGGGATGGATGAGCAGTTCTTC
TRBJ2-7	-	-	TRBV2	CASSDLNPSYEQYF	TGTGCCAGCAGTGACCTGAACCCCTCCTACGAGCAGTACTTC
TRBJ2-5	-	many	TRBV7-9	CASSFGTSQETQYF	TGTGCCAGCAGCTTCGGGACTTCACAAGAGACCCAGTACTTC
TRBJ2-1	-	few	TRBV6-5	CASSPRTAKNNEQFF	TGTGCCAGCAGCCCCCGAACGGCCAAAAACAATGAGCAGTTCTTC
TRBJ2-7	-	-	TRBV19	CASSIGGRGEQYF	TGTGCCAGTAGTATAGGTGGCAGGGGAGAGCAGTACTTC